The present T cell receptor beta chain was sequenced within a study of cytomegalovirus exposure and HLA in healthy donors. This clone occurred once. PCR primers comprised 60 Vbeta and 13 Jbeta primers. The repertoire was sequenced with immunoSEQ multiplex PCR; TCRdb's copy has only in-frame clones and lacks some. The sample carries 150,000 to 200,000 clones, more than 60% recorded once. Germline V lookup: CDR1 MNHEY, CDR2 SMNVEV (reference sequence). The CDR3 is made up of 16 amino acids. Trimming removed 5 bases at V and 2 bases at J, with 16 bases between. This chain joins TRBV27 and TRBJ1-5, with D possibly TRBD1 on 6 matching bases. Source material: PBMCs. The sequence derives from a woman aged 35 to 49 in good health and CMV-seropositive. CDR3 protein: CASSPYRQARNQPQHF. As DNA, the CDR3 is TGTGCCAGCAGTCCCTACCGACAGGCCCGCAATCAGCCCCAGCATTTT.